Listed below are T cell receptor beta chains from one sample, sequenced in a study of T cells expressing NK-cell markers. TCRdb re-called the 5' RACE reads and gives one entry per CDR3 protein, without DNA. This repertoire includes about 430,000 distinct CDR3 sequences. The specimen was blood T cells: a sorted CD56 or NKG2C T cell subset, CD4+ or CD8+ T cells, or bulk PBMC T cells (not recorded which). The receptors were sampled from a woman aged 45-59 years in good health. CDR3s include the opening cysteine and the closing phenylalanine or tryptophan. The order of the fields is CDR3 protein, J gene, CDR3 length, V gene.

CDR3 protein: CASSHQKGGPGANVLTF; J gene: TRBJ2-6; CDR3 length: 17; V gene: TRBV18
CDR3 protein: CASSPLGQHLTGELFF; J gene: TRBJ2-2; CDR3 length: 16; V gene: TRBV5-1
CDR3 protein: CAISESGSYEQYF; J gene: TRBJ2-7; CDR3 length: 13; V gene: TRBV10-3
CDR3 protein: CASGIALNTEAFF; J gene: TRBJ1-1; CDR3 length: 13; V gene: TRBV3-1
CDR3 protein: CASSLGLAASGANVLTF; J gene: TRBJ2-6; CDR3 length: 17; V gene: TRBV5-1
CDR3 protein: CASRDRLAGGPRGEQFF; J gene: TRBJ2-1; CDR3 length: 17; V gene: TRBV4-1
CDR3 protein: CASRDGYNEQFF; J gene: TRBJ2-1; CDR3 length: 12; V gene: TRBV27
CDR3 protein: CASSPGTGTYTQYF; J gene: TRBJ2-3; CDR3 length: 14; V gene: TRBV6-1
CDR3 protein: CASSPNRDRYSGANVLTF; J gene: TRBJ2-6; CDR3 length: 18; V gene: TRBV5-1
CDR3 protein: CASSVVGDSAYEQYF; J gene: TRBJ2-7; CDR3 length: 15; V gene: TRBV9
CDR3 protein: CASSSSLAGVTDTQYF; J gene: TRBJ2-3; CDR3 length: 16; V gene: TRBV11-3
CDR3 protein: CASSLGPNRVDEQYF; J gene: TRBJ2-7; CDR3 length: 15; V gene: TRBV5-1
CDR3 protein: CAISGRTPNQPQHF; J gene: TRBJ1-5; CDR3 length: 14; V gene: TRBV10-3
CDR3 protein: CSARDRWKETQYF; J gene: TRBJ2-5; CDR3 length: 13; V gene: TRBV20-1
CDR3 protein: CATSRDLGRGDYGYTF; J gene: TRBJ1-2; CDR3 length: 16; V gene: TRBV15
CDR3 protein: CASSTGRGTQYF; J gene: TRBJ2-3; CDR3 length: 12; V gene: TRBV12-3/TRBV12-4
CDR3 protein: CASSRLARGQFF; J gene: TRBJ2-1; CDR3 length: 12; V gene: TRBV14
CDR3 protein: CASTRGSGRLGDRVDTQYF; J gene: TRBJ2-3; CDR3 length: 19; V gene: TRBV12-3/TRBV12-4
CDR3 protein: CASSGVAGGLFF; J gene: TRBJ2-1; CDR3 length: 12; V gene: TRBV2
CDR3 protein: CAISDSGSGTDTQYF; J gene: TRBJ2-3; CDR3 length: 15; V gene: TRBV10-3
CDR3 protein: CASTPRGVGTAYTDTQYF; J gene: TRBJ2-3; CDR3 length: 18; V gene: TRBV6-2/TRBV6-3
CDR3 protein: CASSSGARHRKLANEQFF; J gene: TRBJ2-1; CDR3 length: 18; V gene: TRBV7-8
CDR3 protein: CAISDGLTETQYF; J gene: TRBJ2-5; CDR3 length: 13; V gene: TRBV10-3
CDR3 protein: CASSYSAGGSGTQYF; J gene: TRBJ2-5; CDR3 length: 15; V gene: TRBV6-5
CDR3 protein: CASLSTGSPLGGQYF; J gene: TRBJ2-5; CDR3 length: 15; V gene: TRBV12-3/TRBV12-4
CDR3 protein: CASSFLRAAAPLHF; J gene: TRBJ1-6; CDR3 length: 14; V gene: TRBV7-9
CDR3 protein: CASSLFGQGNNEQFF; J gene: TRBJ2-1; CDR3 length: 15; V gene: TRBV28
CDR3 protein: CASSESGPGNTIYF; J gene: TRBJ1-3; CDR3 length: 14; V gene: TRBV10-1
CDR3 protein: CASAGDRDNEQFF; J gene: TRBJ2-1; CDR3 length: 13; V gene: TRBV7-9
CDR3 protein: CAWSGQGNSPLHF; J gene: TRBJ1-6; CDR3 length: 13; V gene: TRBV30
CDR3 protein: CASSVAWGQNNEQFF; J gene: TRBJ2-1; CDR3 length: 15; V gene: TRBV9
CDR3 protein: CASSQDQERIGTNEKLFF; J gene: TRBJ1-4; CDR3 length: 18; V gene: TRBV4-1
CDR3 protein: CASSQDTGAGMSYEQYF; J gene: TRBJ2-7; CDR3 length: 17; V gene: TRBV4-1
CDR3 protein: CASRPGQPYEQYF; J gene: TRBJ2-7; CDR3 length: 13; V gene: TRBV27
CDR3 protein: CASSLAPWELFF; J gene: TRBJ2-2; CDR3 length: 12; V gene: TRBV5-1
CDR3 protein: CASSQDRTTRADTQYF; J gene: TRBJ2-3; CDR3 length: 16; V gene: TRBV4-1
CDR3 protein: CAISVSGGEAFF; J gene: TRBJ1-1; CDR3 length: 12; V gene: TRBV10-3
CDR3 protein: CSALNGPTQYF; J gene: TRBJ2-3; CDR3 length: 11; V gene: TRBV29-1
CDR3 protein: CASSQGTVSYGYTF; J gene: TRBJ1-2; CDR3 length: 14; V gene: TRBV4-1
CDR3 protein: CASRSTGGKTEAFF; J gene: TRBJ1-1; CDR3 length: 14; V gene: TRBV3-1
CDR3 protein: CSATGTASGNTIYF; J gene: TRBJ1-3; CDR3 length: 14; V gene: TRBV20-1
CDR3 protein: CASSSQGAKVQPQHF; J gene: TRBJ1-5; CDR3 length: 15; V gene: TRBV18
CDR3 protein: CASSQDRGPQEQFF; J gene: TRBJ2-1; CDR3 length: 14; V gene: TRBV4-2